One T cell receptor (beta chain) is described in this entry. CDR3 length: 13 amino acids. The germline gives CDR1 SGHRS, CDR2 YFSETQ. V was clipped by 0 bases and J by 4 bases, with 7 bases between them. The record originates from a study of blood T cell repertoires in COVID-19. TCRdb's table, derived via immunoSEQ multiplex PCR, lists solely in-frame clones and lacks some. The top ten clones hold approximately 1.2% of a sample with roughly 250,000 clones, about 87% of them seen once. Sequencing used PBMCs or T cells enriched from blood (not recorded which). This clonotype was obtained from a woman between 40 and 55 years old with acute COVID-19. J is TRBJ2-5 and V is TRBV5-1; D gene ambiguous. The chain's CDR3 is CASSLAYGETQYF. The CDR3 nucleotides read TGCGCCAGCAGCTTGGCCTATGGAGAGACCCAGTACTTC.